This T cell receptor (beta chain) was identified during a study of CD8+ T cells in alopecia areata. TCR sequencing used cDNA made by reverse transcription of extracted RNA. Here immunoSEQ multiplex PCR was the method, and the copy in TCRdb shows in-frame clones only, minus some. The sample records roughly 200,000 clones, almost 65% being singletons. CDR3 length: 16 amino acids. Per germline, CDR1 LNHNV and CDR2 YYDKDF (reference sequence). V shed 5 bases and J shed 0 bases, with 15 bases lying between them. The chain uses TRBV15 and TRBJ2-3; D is ambiguous. This receptor was obtained from a human donor with alopecia areata. The sequencing here drew on CD4+ T cells sorted from blood, taken at week 0. DNA of the CDR3: TGTGCCACCAGCGCAGCCGCTAAACTAAGCACAGATACGCAGTATTTT. Protein product: CATSAAAKLSTDTQYF.